These 4 T cell receptor beta chains originate from one sample sequenced in a study of graft-versus-host responses after intestinal transplantation. For these receptors, no antigen is known. Generated by immunoSEQ multiplex PCR, the TCRdb table keeps only in-frame clones and is missing some. The table has around 97,000 clones, 90% to 95% seen once. Sequencing used unstimulated CD8+ T cells sorted from spleen or lymph node cells, obtained before intestinal transplant. The source is a human donor who received an intestinal transplant.

For the CDR3, the DNA is TGTGCCAGCAGTTACGAAGGCCCGGGGGAGGGTGGCTACACCTTC. It translates to CASSYEGPGEGGYTF. The rearrangement uses TRBV6-5 and TRBJ1-2, with D tentatively TRBD1 (5 bases). The CDR3 has 15 residues. Germline V gene lookup returns CDR1 MNHEY and CDR2 SVGAGI. V was shortened by 2 bases and J by 7 bases, with 17 bases between the two germline ends.

J is TRBJ1-1 and V is TRBV11-2; D not resolved. This CDR3 has 11 residues. Germline V gives CDR1 SGHAT, CDR2 FQNNGV. Between the trimmed V and J ends, which lost 3 bases and 1 base, there was a span of 0 bases. This chain's CDR3 is CASSLNTEAFF. The CDR3 DNA sequence: TGTGCCAGCAGCTTGAACACTGAAGCTTTCTTT.

The genes are TRBV5-1 and TRBJ2-1; no definite D call. The CDR3 is 16 residues long. Germline loops: CDR1 SGHRS, CDR2 YFSETQ. Trimming took off 2 bases at V and 0 bases at J, with 12 bases between the two ends. For the CDR3, the DNA is TGCGCCAGCAGCTTAGGGTTAGGCGCCTCCTACAATGAGCAGTTCTTC. Translation: CASSLGLGASYNEQFF.

The genes are TRBV5-1 and TRBJ2-7; D gene uncertain. V was pared by 1 base and J by 2 bases, with 7 bases between. Germline CDR1 SGHRS, CDR2 YFSETQ. The CDR3 is 13 amino acids. Here the CDR3 DNA reads TGCGCCAGCAGCTTGTTCGGTCCCTACGAGCAGTACTTC. It encodes CASSLFGPYEQYF.